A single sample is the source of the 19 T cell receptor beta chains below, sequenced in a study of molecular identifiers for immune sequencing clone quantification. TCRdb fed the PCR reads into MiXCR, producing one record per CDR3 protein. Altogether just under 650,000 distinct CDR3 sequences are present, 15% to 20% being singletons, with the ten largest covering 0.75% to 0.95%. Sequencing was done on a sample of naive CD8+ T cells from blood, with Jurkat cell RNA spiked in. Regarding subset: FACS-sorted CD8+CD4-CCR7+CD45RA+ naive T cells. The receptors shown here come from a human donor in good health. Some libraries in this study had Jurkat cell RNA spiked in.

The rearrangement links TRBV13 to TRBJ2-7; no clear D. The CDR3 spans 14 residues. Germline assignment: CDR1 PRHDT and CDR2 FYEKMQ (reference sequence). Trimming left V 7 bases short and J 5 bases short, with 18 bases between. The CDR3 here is CASNPFGRVNEQYF. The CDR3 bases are TGTGCCAGCAACCCTTTTGGTAGGGTTAACGAGCAGTACTTC.

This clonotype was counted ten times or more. The CDR3 nucleotides read TGCAGTGCCGAGGGGGACAGGGGCTACGAGCAGTACTTC. This sequence encodes CSAEGDRGYEQYF. The rearrangement links TRBV20-1 to TRBJ2-7, with 10 nucleotides matching TRBD1. V dropped 6 bases and J dropped 3; count of bases not matched to a gene: 5. CDR3 length equals 13 residues. The germline V gene has CDR1 DFQATT and CDR2 SNEGSKA (reference sequence).

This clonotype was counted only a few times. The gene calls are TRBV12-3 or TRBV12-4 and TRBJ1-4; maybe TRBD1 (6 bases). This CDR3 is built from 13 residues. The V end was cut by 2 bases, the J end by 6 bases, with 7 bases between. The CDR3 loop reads CASSLRTDEKLFF. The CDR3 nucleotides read TGTGCCAGCAGTTTAAGGACAGATGAAAAACTGTTTTTT.

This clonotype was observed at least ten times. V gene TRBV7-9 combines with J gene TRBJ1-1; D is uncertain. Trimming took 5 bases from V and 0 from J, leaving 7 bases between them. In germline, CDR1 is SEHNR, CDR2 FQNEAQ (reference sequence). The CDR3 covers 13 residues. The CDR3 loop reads CASSPQMNTEAFF. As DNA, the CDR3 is TGTGCCAGCAGCCCACAAATGAACACTGAAGCTTTCTTT.

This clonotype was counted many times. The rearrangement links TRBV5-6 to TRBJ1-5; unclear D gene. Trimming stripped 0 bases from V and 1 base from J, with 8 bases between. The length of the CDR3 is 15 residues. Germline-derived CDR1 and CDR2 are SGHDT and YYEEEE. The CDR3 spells CASSLALGSNQPQHF. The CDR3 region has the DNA TGTGCCAGCAGCTTGGCCCTGGGAAGCAATCAGCCCCAGCATTTT.

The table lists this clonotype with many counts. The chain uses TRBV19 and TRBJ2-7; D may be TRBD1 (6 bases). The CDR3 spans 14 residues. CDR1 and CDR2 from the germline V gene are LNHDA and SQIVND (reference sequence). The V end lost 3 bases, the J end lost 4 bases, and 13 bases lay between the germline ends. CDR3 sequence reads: CASSIGTQLYEQYF. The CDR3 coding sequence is TGTGCCAGTAGTATCGGGACACAGCTTTACGAGCAGTACTTC.

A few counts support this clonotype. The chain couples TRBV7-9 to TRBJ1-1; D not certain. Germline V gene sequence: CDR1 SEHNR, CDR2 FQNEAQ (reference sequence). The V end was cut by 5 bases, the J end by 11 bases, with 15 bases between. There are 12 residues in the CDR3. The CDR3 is CASSTGLIRAFF. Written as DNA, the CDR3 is TGTGCCAGCAGCACCGGACTCATTCGGGCTTTCTTT.

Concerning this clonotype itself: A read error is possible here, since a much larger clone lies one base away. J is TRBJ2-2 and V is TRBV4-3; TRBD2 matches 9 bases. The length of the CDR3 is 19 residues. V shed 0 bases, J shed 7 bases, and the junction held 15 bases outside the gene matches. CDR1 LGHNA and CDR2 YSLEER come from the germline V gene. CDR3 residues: CASSQDRMIAGVRNGELFF. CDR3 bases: TGCGCCAGCAGCCAAGATCGGATGATAGCGGGAGTTCGGAACGGGGAGCTGTTTTTT.

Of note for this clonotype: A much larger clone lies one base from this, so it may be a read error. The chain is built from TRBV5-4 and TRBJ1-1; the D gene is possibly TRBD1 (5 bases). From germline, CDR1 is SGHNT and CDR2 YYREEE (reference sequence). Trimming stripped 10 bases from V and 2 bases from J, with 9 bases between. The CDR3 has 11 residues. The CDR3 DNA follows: TGTGCCTACAGGACCAACACTGAAGCTTTCTTT. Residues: CAYRTNTEAFF. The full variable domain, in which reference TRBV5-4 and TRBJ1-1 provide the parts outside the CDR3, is ETGVTQSPTHLIKTRGQQVTLRCSSQSGHNTVSWYQQALGQGPQFIFQYYREEENGRGNFPPRFSGLQFPNYSSELNVNALELDDSALYLCAYRTNTEAFFGQGTRLTVV.

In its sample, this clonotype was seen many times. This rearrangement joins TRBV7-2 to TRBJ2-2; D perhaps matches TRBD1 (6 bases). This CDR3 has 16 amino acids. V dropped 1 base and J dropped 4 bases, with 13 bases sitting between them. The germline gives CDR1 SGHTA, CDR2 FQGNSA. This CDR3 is CASSLVGLGGTGELFF. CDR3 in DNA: TGTGCCAGCAGCTTAGTCGGGCTAGGGGGCACCGGGGAGCTGTTTTTT. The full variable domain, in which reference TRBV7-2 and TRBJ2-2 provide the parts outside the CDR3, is GAGVSQSPSNKVTEKGKDVELRCDPISGHTALYWYRQSLGQGLEFLIYFQGNSAPDKSGLPSDRFSAERTGGSVSTLTIQRTQQEDSAVYLCASSLVGLGGTGELFFGEGSRLTVL.

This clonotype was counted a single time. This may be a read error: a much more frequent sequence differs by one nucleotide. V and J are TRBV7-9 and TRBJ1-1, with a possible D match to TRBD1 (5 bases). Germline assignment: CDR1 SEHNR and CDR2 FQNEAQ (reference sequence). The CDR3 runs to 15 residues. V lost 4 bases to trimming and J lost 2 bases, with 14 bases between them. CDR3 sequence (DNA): TGTGCCAGCAGCTCCTGGGCAGGGTCCAACACTGAAGCTTTCTTT. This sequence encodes CASSSWAGSNTEAFF.

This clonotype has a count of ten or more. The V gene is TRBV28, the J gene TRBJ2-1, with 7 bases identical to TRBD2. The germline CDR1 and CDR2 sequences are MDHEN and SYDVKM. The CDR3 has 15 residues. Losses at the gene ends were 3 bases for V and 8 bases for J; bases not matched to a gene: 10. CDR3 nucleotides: TGTGCCAGCAGTTTCCGGGGACTAACACACTATGAGCAGTTCTTC. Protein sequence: CASSFRGLTHYEQFF.

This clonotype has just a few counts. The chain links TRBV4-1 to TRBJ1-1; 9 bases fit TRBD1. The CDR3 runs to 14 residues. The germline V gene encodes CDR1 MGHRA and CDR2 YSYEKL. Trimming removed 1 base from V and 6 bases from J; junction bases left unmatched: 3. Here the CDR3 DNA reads TGCGCCAGCAGCCAAGGGGGACAGGGTTCTGAAGCTTTCTTT. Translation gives CASSQGGQGSEAFF.

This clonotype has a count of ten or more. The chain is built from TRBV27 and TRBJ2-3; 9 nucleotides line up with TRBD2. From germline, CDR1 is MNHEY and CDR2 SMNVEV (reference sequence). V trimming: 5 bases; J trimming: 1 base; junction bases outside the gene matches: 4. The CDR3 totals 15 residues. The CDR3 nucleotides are TGTGCCAGCAGTCCCGGGACTAGCCGCACAGATACGCAGTATTTT. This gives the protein CASSPGTSRTDTQYF.

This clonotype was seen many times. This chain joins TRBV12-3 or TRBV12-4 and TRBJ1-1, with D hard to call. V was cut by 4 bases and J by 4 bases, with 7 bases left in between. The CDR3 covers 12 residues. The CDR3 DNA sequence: TGTGCCAGCAGTTATTTGAGCACTGAAGCTTTCTTT. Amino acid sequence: CASSYLSTEAFF.

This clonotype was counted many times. The CDR3 coding sequence is TGTGCCAGCAGTCAGACCTGGAACACTGAAGCTTTCTTT. Translating it yields CASSQTWNTEAFF. V gene TRBV6-1 combines with J gene TRBJ1-1; no reliable D call. The CDR3 runs to 13 residues. Per germline, CDR1 MNHNS and CDR2 SASEGT. The ends were cut back, 5 bases at V and 1 base at J, with 8 bases in the middle.

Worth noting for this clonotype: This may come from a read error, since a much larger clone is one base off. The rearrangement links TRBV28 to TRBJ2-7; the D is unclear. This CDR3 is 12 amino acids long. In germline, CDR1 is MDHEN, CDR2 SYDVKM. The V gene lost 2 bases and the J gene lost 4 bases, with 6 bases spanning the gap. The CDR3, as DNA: TGTGCCAGCAGTTTACACATGTACGAGCAGTACTTC. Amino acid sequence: CASSLHMYEQYF.

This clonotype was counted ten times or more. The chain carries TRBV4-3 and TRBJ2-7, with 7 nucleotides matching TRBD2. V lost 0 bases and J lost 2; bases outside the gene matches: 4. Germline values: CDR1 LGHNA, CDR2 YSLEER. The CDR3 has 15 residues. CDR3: CASSQDREAAYEQYF. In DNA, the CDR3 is TGCGCCAGCAGCCAAGATCGGGAGGCGGCCTACGAGCAGTACTTC.

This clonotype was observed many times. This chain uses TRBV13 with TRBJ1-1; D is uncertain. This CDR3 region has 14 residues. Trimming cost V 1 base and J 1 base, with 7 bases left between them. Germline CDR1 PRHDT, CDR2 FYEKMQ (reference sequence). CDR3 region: CASSLEGSNTEAFF. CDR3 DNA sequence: TGTGCCAGCAGCTTAGAGGGCTCGAACACTGAAGCTTTCTTT.